These T cell receptor beta chains were read from a single sample in a study of T cell responses to AZD1222 COVID-19 vaccine. Method: immunoSEQ multiplex PCR; TCRdb's copy keeps in-frame clones and lacks some. The data hold 130,000 to 150,000 clones, with roughly 91% observed a single time. The material was peripheral blood, obtained on day 0 of AZD1222 vaccination. The source is an adult in good health. Each CDR3 is given with its conserved first and last residue. Fields, in order: V gene, D gene, J gene, clone size, CDR3 DNA, CDR3 protein. A D gene is named only where the DNA matches it firmly. The listing skips clone size in some rows; elsewhere it reads once, few, many or a size class.

TRBV9,-,TRBJ1-3,-,TGTGCCAGCAGCGCGGGAGGCTTGGCTGGAAACACCATATATTTT,CASSAGGLAGNTIYF
TRBV6-5,TRBD1,TRBJ1-6,-,TGTGCCAGCAGGGCAAGGGGACAGGGATATTCACCCCTCCACTTT,CASRARGQGYSPLHF
TRBV18,-,TRBJ2-3,-,TGTGCCAGCTCGCCGGCGAGAAGCACAGATACGCAGTATTTT,CASSPARSTDTQYF
TRBV11-2,-,TRBJ2-1,-,TGTGCCAGCAGCTTAGGAGTAGGCTATGAGCAGTTCTTC,CASSLGVGYEQFF
TRBV7-9,-,TRBJ2-7,-,TGTGCCAGCAGCTTTGAAGGGTTCTACAGCTACGAGCAGTACTTC,CASSFEGFYSYEQYF
TRBV9,-,TRBJ1-1,once,TGTGCCAGCAGCGTGGGACACCCGAACACTGAAGCTTTCTTT,CASSVGHPNTEAFF
TRBV6-5,-,TRBJ1-6,-,TGTGCCAGCAGCTACAGGGCAGGTGATAATTCACCCCTCCACTTT,CASSYRAGDNSPLHF
TRBV2,TRBD1,TRBJ1-2,-,TGTGCCAGCAGGGGGGACAGAGGTAACGGCTACACCTTC,CASRGDRGNGYTF
TRBV7-9,-,TRBJ1-1,-,TGTGCCAGCAGCACGGACCGGAACGCTGAAGCTTTCTTT,CASSTDRNAEAFF
TRBV15,TRBD2,TRBJ2-7,-,TGTGCCACCAGCAGCCCTAGCGGGAGTAATCTTCAGTACTTC,CATSSPSGSNLQYF
TRBV4-1,-,TRBJ1-1,-,TGCGCCAGCAGCCAGGGCTCTAATAGGGTGAACACTGAAGCTTTCTTT,CASSQGSNRVNTEAFF
TRBV3-1/TRBV3-2,-,TRBJ2-4,-,TGTGCCAGCAGCCAAGTAAACGGCAAAAACATTCAGTACTTC,CASSQVNGKNIQYF
TRBV3-1/TRBV3-2,-,TRBJ1-1,-,TGTGCCAGCAGCCGAGAGGGGCTCGCTGAAGCTTTCTTT,CASSREGLAEAFF
TRBV2,-,TRBJ1-1,-,TGTGCCAGCAGTGACGGCCAGGGCACTGAAGCTTTCTTT,CASSDGQGTEAFF
TRBV9,-,TRBJ1-2,-,TGTGCCAGCAGCGTAGCAGGGGAGGGCTATGGCTACACCTTC,CASSVAGEGYGYTF
TRBV4-2,-,TRBJ1-3,-,TGTGCCAGCAGCCAAGTAGCCCCAGCGAACTCTGGAAACACCATATATTTT,CASSQVAPANSGNTIYF
TRBV3-1/TRBV3-2,-,TRBJ2-6,-,TGTGCCAGCAGCGACAGCACGCCCCTCTCTGGGGCCAACGTCCTGACTTTC,CASSDSTPLSGANVLTF
TRBV5-1,-,TRBJ1-5,-,TGCGCCAGCAGCGCCTACCCCTCGGGGGTTGGGGATCAGCCCCAGCATTTT,CASSAYPSGVGDQPQHF
TRBV7-2,TRBD1,TRBJ1-1,-,TGTGCCAGCAGCTTAGTGGCAGGGGGGGGAACTGAAGCTTTCTTT,CASSLVAGGGTEAFF
TRBV7-3,TRBD1,TRBJ1-3,-,TGTGCCAGCAGCTCAGGGACAGCTTTCTCTGGAAACACCATATATTTT,CASSSGTAFSGNTIYF
TRBV5-3,TRBD2,TRBJ2-1,once,TGTGCCAGAAGCCACCTTTGGCCTAGCGGGGGTTCCTACAATGAGCAGTTCTTC,CARSHLWPSGGSYNEQFF
TRBV5-8,TRBD1,TRBJ2-7,-,TGTGCCAGCAGCTCAGGGACAGGGGGCATATACGAGCAGTACTTC,CASSSGTGGIYEQYF
TRBV9,-,TRBJ2-1,-,TGTGCCAGCAGCGTAGTCGACTCTTTGGGATTAAATGAGCAGTTCTTC,CASSVVDSLGLNEQFF
TRBV7-9,TRBD1,TRBJ1-2,-,TGTGCCAGCAGCTTAAAGGGGGCGGGTGGCTACACCTTC,CASSLKGAGGYTF
TRBV30,-,TRBJ1-1,-,TGTGCCTGGAGTGTTGGGTACGTGGCTGAAGCTTTCTTT,CAWSVGYVAEAFF
TRBV30,-,TRBJ2-3,-,TGTGCCTGGAGTGTACCCATTTCCGGAGATACGCAGTATTTT,CAWSVPISGDTQYF
TRBV27,-,TRBJ2-7,-,TGTGCCAGCAGTGTAACATCTTCCTACGAGCAGTACTTC,CASSVTSSYEQYF
TRBV6-5,TRBD2,TRBJ2-7,-,TGTGCCAGCCGGCCGTCCCGAGCGGGGTTCTACGAGCAGTACTTC,CASRPSRAGFYEQYF
TRBV4-1,TRBD2,TRBJ2-1,-,TGCGCCAGCAGCCAAGATGGGGGGACTAGCGGGAGTCCCTCCTACAATGAGCAGTTCTTC,CASSQDGGTSGSPSYNEQFF
TRBV18,TRBD1,TRBJ2-7,-,TGTGCCAGCTCAGCTGGGACAGGGGGCGACGAGCAGTACTTC,CASSAGTGGDEQYF
TRBV2,-,TRBJ1-1,-,TGTGCCAGCAGCTATACAGCGTTGAACACTGAAGCTTTCTTT,CASSYTALNTEAFF
TRBV10-2,-,TRBJ2-3,-,TGCGCCAGCAGTGAGCCGTCTAGCACAGATACGCAGTATTTT,CASSEPSSTDTQYF
TRBV12-3/TRBV12-4,-,TRBJ2-7,-,TGTGCCAGCAGCCCTCGGGTCGGCTACGAGCAGTACTTC,CASSPRVGYEQYF
TRBV18,-,TRBJ1-6,-,TGTGCCAGCTCACCACCAAGTACAGGACGTAATTCACCCCTCCACTTT,CASSPPSTGRNSPLHF
TRBV4-1,-,TRBJ2-5,-,TGCGCCAGCAGCCAAGTAAACAGACAAGAGACCCAGTACTTC,CASSQVNRQETQYF
TRBV18,TRBD1,TRBJ1-2,-,TGTGCCAGCTCTGAGCAGGGGGCCCTGCCTAACTATGGCTACACCTTC,CASSEQGALPNYGYTF